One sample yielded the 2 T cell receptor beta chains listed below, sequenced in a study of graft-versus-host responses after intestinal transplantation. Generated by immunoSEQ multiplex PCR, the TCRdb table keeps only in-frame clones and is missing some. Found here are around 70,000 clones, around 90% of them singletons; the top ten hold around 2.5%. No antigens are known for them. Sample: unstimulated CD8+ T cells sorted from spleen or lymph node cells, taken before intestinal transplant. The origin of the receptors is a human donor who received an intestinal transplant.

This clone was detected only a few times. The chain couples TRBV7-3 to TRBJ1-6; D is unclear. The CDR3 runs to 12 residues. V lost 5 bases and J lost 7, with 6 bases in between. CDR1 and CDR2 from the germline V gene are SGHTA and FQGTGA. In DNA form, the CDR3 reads TGTGCCAGCAGCCATACAAATTCACCCCTCCACTTT. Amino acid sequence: CASSHTNSPLHF.

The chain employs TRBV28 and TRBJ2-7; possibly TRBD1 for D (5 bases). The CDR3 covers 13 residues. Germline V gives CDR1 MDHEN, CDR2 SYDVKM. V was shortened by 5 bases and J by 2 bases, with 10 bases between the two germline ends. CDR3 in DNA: TGTGCCAGCAGTCAAGACAGAACCTACGAGCAGTACTTC. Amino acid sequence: CASSQDRTYEQYF.